This T cell receptor (beta chain) was sequenced for a study of blood T cell repertoires in COVID-19. The CDR3 totals 16 residues. Germline CDR1 and CDR2: SNHLY and FYNNEI. The trim removed 6 bases at V and 1 base at J, leaving 8 bases unmatched. The data were produced by immunoSEQ multiplex PCR, yet TCRdb's version contains in-frame clones alone and is incomplete. The table has about 140,000 clones, 70% to 90% seen once. A single count supports this clone. This clonotype was obtained from a woman aged 55-69 years with acute or convalescent COVID-19. The source material was peripheral blood. The chain joins TRBV2 to TRBJ1-2; TRBD1 agrees at 10 bases. The CDR3 sequence: CASSSPGQGNNYGYTF. Here the CDR3 DNA reads TGTGCCAGCAGCAGTCCGGGACAGGGGAATAACTATGGCTACACCTTC.